The next 27 T cell receptor beta chains were all read from a single sample in a study of T cell responses to AZD1222 COVID-19 vaccine. TCRdb keeps only in-frame clones here, not all; method: immunoSEQ multiplex PCR. The sample lists approximately 72,000 clones; nearly 90% were seen once. The starting material was peripheral blood, obtained 28 days after the second AZD1222 dose. The receptors here all came from an adult who received the AZD1222 COVID-19 vaccine.

The V and J genes are TRBV9 and TRBJ1-2; D not certain. The CDR3 contains 14 residues. Per the germline V gene, CDR1 is SGDLS and CDR2 is YYNGEE. V gave up 0 bases and J gave up 2 bases, with 8 bases separating them. The CDR3 is CASSVDEGNYGYTF. The CDR3 DNA is TGTGCCAGCAGCGTAGATGAAGGAAACTATGGCTACACCTTC. Variable domain in full (rest from reference TRBV9 and TRBJ1-2): DSGVTQTPKHLITATGQRVTLRCSPRSGDLSVYWYQQSLDQGLQFLIQYYNGEERAKGNILERFSAQQFPDLHSELNLSSLELGDSALYFCASSVDEGNYGYTFGSGTRLTVV.

This sequence joins TRBV28 and TRBJ2-7; no clear D gene. Germline-derived CDR1 and CDR2 are MDHEN and SYDVKM. V dropped 7 bases and J dropped 4 bases, with 8 bases sitting between them. The CDR3 loop spans 11 amino acids. The DNA of the CDR3 is TGTGCCAGCATCGGAGAGTACGAGCAGTACTTC. Its protein product is CASIGEYEQYF.

This chain uses TRBV6-6 with TRBJ1-3, with D unclear. The CDR3 has 16 amino acids. Germline V gene lookup returns CDR1 MNHNY and CDR2 SVGAGI (reference sequence). Trimming stripped 5 bases from V and 1 base from J, with 15 bases between. The CDR3 loop is CASSKTRSQSGNTIYF. CDR3 DNA: TGTGCCAGCAGTAAGACAAGGAGCCAGTCTGGAAACACCATATATTTT.

The chain is built from TRBV7-6 and TRBJ1-1; D ambiguous. This CDR3 is built from 13 residues. Germline values: CDR1 SGHVS, CDR2 FNYEAQ. Trimming shortened V by 6 bases and J by 1 base, and 9 bases separated the two germline ends. DNA of the CDR3: TGTGCCAGCAGTCCAGAGGAGAACACTGAAGCTTTCTTT. This codes for CASSPEENTEAFF.

The rearrangement links TRBV6-5 to TRBJ2-1, with D perhaps TRBD1 (6 bases). V was trimmed by 8 bases and J by 3 bases, leaving 11 bases between them. CDR1 is MNHEY, CDR2 SVGAGI, per germline. The CDR3 covers 13 residues. CDR3 residues: CASGRDNYNEQFF. The CDR3, as DNA: TGTGCCAGCGGCCGGGACAACTACAATGAGCAGTTCTTC.

This clone has a handful of counts. The rearrangement uses TRBV5-4 and TRBJ2-5; 11 bases align to TRBD2. This CDR3 contains 15 residues. Germline V CDR1 and CDR2: SGHNT, YYREEE (reference sequence). Trimming removed 4 bases from V and 4 bases from J; junction bases left unmatched: 6. CDR3 nucleotides: TGTGCCAGCAGCGGAACTAGCGGGAGTAGAGAGACCCAGTACTTC. This sequence encodes CASSGTSGSRETQYF.

The gene calls are TRBV9 and TRBJ2-7, with TRBD1 as a possible D gene (7 bases). Germline lookup yields CDR1 SGDLS and CDR2 YYNGEE. V lost 3 bases, J lost 3 bases, and 16 bases lay in between. CDR3 length equals 15 residues. The CDR3 DNA reads as TGTGCCAGCAGCGCCCAGGGGGGACCTTACTACGAGCAGTACTTC. As protein: CASSAQGGPYYEQYF.

The V call is TRBV7-2, the J call TRBJ2-1, with D possibly being TRBD2 (5 bases). V was cut by 3 bases and J by 4 bases, with 10 bases left in between. Germline V gene data show CDR1 as SGHTA and CDR2 as FQGNSA. The CDR3 totals 14 residues. The CDR3 bases are TGTGCCAGCAGCTTGGGGAGCGGTTACAATGAGCAGTTCTTC. Its translation is CASSLGSGYNEQFF.

This sequence joins TRBV20-1 and TRBJ2-1; D ambiguous. Germline V lookup: CDR1 DFQATT, CDR2 SNEGSKA (reference sequence). V dropped 3 bases and J dropped 1 base, with 10 bases sitting between them. This CDR3 comprises 14 residues. The CDR3 sequence: CSASWWRSYNEQFF. As DNA, the CDR3 is TGCAGTGCTAGTTGGTGGAGATCCTACAATGAGCAGTTCTTC.

The chain links TRBV6-2 or TRBV6-3 to TRBJ2-7, with 7 bases identical to TRBD2. Germline V gives CDR1 MNHEY, CDR2 SVGEGT. The V gene end was trimmed by 4 bases and the J gene end by 9 bases; junction bases not matched to a gene: 18. The length of the CDR3 is 16 residues. The CDR3 DNA follows: TGTGCCAGCAGTTCCCGGGGAGGGGCCCGACCTCCGGCGCAGTACTTC. It specifies CASSSRGGARPPAQYF.

The rearrangement links TRBV27 to TRBJ1-1; tentative D call: TRBD1 (5 bases). The length of the CDR3 is 16 residues. V shed 2 bases and J shed 2 bases, with 15 bases lying between them. The germline V gene has CDR1 MNHEY and CDR2 SMNVEV (reference sequence). The CDR3 loop is CASSLMFRDSNTEAFF. The CDR3 bases are TGTGCCAGCAGTTTAATGTTTCGGGACTCCAACACTGAAGCTTTCTTT.

The chain uses TRBV7-8 and TRBJ1-1, with 7 bases lining up with TRBD1. V was pared by 5 bases and J by 0 bases, with 9 bases of the junction left unmatched. CDR3 length equals 16 residues. Per the germline V gene, CDR1 is SGHVS and CDR2 is FQNEAQ. DNA for the CDR3: TGTGCCAGCAGCCCAAGGACAGGCGGGATGAACACTGAAGCTTTCTTT. Amino acids: CASSPRTGGMNTEAFF.

CDR3 sequence reads: CASSLGFEAFF. The DNA of the CDR3 is TGTGCCAGCAGTTTGGGTTTTGAAGCTTTCTTT. The rearrangement uses TRBV28 and TRBJ1-1; D unclear. Germline V gene lookup returns CDR1 MDHEN and CDR2 SYDVKM. CDR3 length: 11 amino acids. V shed 3 bases and J shed 7 bases, with 6 bases lying between them. The variable domain in full, with the rest retrieved from reference TRBV28 and TRBJ1-1, is DVKVTQSSRYLVKRTGEKVFLECVQDMDHENMFWYRQDPGLGLRLIYFSYDVKMKEKGDIPEGYSVSREKKERFSLILESASTNQTSMYLCASSLGFEAFFGQGTRLTVV.

This chain connects TRBV9 to TRBJ1-3, with TRBD1 matching 11 bases. Germline loops: CDR1 SGDLS, CDR2 YYNGEE. The junction had 6 bases not matched to a gene; V was cut back by 4 bases and J by 0 bases. This CDR3 has 17 residues. CDR3 protein: CASSIGTGGNSGNTIYF. DNA of the CDR3: TGTGCCAGCAGCATCGGGACAGGGGGGAACTCTGGAAACACCATATATTTT.

The chain recombines TRBV12-5 with TRBJ2-7, with D perhaps matching TRBD2 (6 bases). The germline gives CDR1 LGHNT, CDR2 FRNRAP. This CDR3 spans 12 amino acids. The CDR3: CASPAGPYEQYF. DNA of the CDR3: TGTGCGTCGCCGGCGGGACCGTACGAGCAGTACTTC.

The chain joins TRBV3-1 (or the pseudogene TRBV3-2) to TRBJ2-7; 8 bases align to TRBD1. From germline, CDR1 is LGHDT and CDR2 YNNKEL (reference sequence). This CDR3 contains 14 residues. V trimming: 3 bases; J trimming: 3 bases; junction bases outside the gene matches: 4. The CDR3 nucleotides are TGTGCCAGCAGCCACGCCACAGGGGGCTACGAGCAGTACTTC. It yields the protein CASSHATGGYEQYF.

The chain joins TRBV7-8 to TRBJ1-6, with D hard to call. CDR3 size: 14 residues. The V and J ends lost 5 bases and 9 bases respectively, with 14 bases between them. Looked up from germline, CDR1 is SGHVS and CDR2 is FQNEAQ. The CDR3 reads CASSKREDGSPLHF. The CDR3 DNA is TGTGCCAGCAGCAAGAGGGAGGACGGTTCACCCCTCCACTTT.

The chain is built from TRBV15 and TRBJ1-2; 7 positions match TRBD1. CDR1 and CDR2 (germline): LNHNV, YYDKDF (reference sequence). The CDR3 has 15 amino acids. Germline trimming cut 2 bases from V and 6 bases from J; bases unmatched to any gene: 9. This CDR3 is CATSRTRTGTDGYTF. The CDR3 bases are TGTGCCACCAGCAGAACTCGAACCGGGACAGATGGCTACACCTTC.

This clone is a singleton in its sample. The rearrangement joins TRBV15 to TRBJ2-5, with 8 bases matching TRBD1. Looked up from germline, CDR1 is LNHNV and CDR2 is YYDKDF (reference sequence). The ends lost 8 bases at V and 5 bases at J; junction bases unmatched: 10. The CDR3 runs to 14 residues. The CDR3 DNA is TGTGCCACCCAGGGGGGCAGGGGGCTGGAGACCCAGTACTTC. Amino acids: CATQGGRGLETQYF.

This rearrangement joins TRBV18 to TRBJ2-1; 8 bases agree with TRBD2. The germline gives CDR1 KGHSH, CDR2 LQKENI. This CDR3 is 17 amino acids long. The ends lost 2 bases at V and 1 base at J; junction bases unmatched: 7. This CDR3 reads CASSPKVLAVSYNEQFF. The CDR3 DNA sequence: TGTGCCAGCTCACCAAAAGTACTAGCGGTATCCTACAATGAGCAGTTCTTC.

The chain recombines TRBV6-2 or TRBV6-3 with TRBJ2-7; the match to TRBD1 covers 7 bases. V shed 2 bases and J 4 bases; nucleotides not matched to a gene: 8. Germline assignment: CDR1 MNHEY and CDR2 SVGEGT. This CDR3 contains 15 residues. CDR3 loop: CASSYTQGDLYEQYF. The CDR3 DNA is TGTGCCAGCAGTTACACCCAGGGGGATTTATACGAGCAGTACTTC.

The chain joins TRBV20-1 to TRBJ1-2; D gene unclear. Germline loops: CDR1 DFQATT, CDR2 SNEGSKA (reference sequence). Trimming took 3 bases from V and 7 from J, leaving 15 bases between them. The CDR3 covers 13 residues. This CDR3 reads CSASPQPSGGYTF. The CDR3 bases are TGCAGTGCTAGTCCCCAACCATCGGGTGGCTACACCTTC.

This clone was found once. The chain employs TRBV9 and TRBJ2-4; TRBD2 is a possible D gene (5 bases). V was trimmed by 0 bases and J by 8 bases, leaving 12 bases between them. The CDR3 contains 14 residues. Germline loops: CDR1 SGDLS, CDR2 YYNGEE. For the CDR3, the DNA is TGTGCCAGCAGCGTAGATGGAGGCGAGGACATTCAGTACTTC. Protein sequence: CASSVDGGEDIQYF.

The chain uses TRBV5-4 and TRBJ2-4, with 7 positions matching TRBD2. Trimming at V came to 4 bases and at J to 10 bases, leaving 8 bases not matched to a gene. The CDR3 extends over 13 amino acids. CDR1 is SGHNT, CDR2 YYREEE, per germline (reference sequence). The CDR3 here is CASSPASGAIQYF. The CDR3 nucleotides read TGTGCCAGCAGCCCAGCTAGCGGAGCTATTCAGTACTTC.

This clone was picked up one time. This sequence joins TRBV27 and TRBJ1-6; the D is unclear. The V and J ends lost 3 bases and 6 bases respectively, with 9 bases between them. Per germline, CDR1 MNHEY and CDR2 SMNVEV (reference sequence). The CDR3 totals 14 residues. This CDR3 is CASSFILSNSPLHF. DNA of the CDR3: TGTGCCAGCAGTTTCATCCTGAGTAATTCACCCCTCCACTTT.

The J gene is TRBJ1-2, the V gene TRBV28, with D possibly TRBD1 on 5 matching bases. V was trimmed by 10 bases and J by 4 bases, leaving 13 bases between them. The V gene's germline CDR1 is MDHEN and CDR2 SYDVKM. CDR3 length: 12 amino acids. This chain's CDR3 is CAIRGDAYGYTF. As DNA, the CDR3 is TGTGCCATACGGGGCGACGCCTATGGCTACACCTTC.

The chain uses TRBV18 and TRBJ2-6; D possibly corresponds to TRBD1 (6 bases). The CDR3 runs to 15 residues. Germline assignment: CDR1 KGHSH and CDR2 LQKENI. Trimming took off 3 bases at V and 3 bases at J, with 9 bases between the two ends. CDR3 region: CASSPTGFGANVLTF. Written as DNA, the CDR3 is TGTGCCAGCTCACCCACAGGGTTTGGGGCCAACGTCCTGACTTTC.